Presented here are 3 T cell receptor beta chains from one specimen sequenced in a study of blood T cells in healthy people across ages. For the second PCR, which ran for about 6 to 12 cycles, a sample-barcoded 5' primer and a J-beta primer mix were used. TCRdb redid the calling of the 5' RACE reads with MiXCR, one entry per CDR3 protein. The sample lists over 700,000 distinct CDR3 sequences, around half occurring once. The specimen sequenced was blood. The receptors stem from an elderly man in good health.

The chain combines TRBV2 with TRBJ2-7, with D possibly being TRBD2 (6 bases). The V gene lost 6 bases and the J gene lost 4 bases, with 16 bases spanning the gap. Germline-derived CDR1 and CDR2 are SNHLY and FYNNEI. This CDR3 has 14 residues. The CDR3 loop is CASSGEAGVYEQYF. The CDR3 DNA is TGTGCCAGCAGCGGAGAAGCGGGCGTGTACGAGCAGTACTTC.

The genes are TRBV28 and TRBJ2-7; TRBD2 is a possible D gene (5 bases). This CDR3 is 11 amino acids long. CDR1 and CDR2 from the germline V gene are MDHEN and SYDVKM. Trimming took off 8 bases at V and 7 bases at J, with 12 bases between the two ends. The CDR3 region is CASRASGEQYF. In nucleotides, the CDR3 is TGTGCCAGCCGAGCCTCGGGGGAGCAGTACTTC.

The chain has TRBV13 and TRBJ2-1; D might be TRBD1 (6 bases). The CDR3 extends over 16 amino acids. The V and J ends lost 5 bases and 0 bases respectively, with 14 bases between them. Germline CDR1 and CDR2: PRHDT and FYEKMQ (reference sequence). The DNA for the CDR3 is TGTGCCAGCAGCAGCAGGGGTCTCCGCTCCTACAATGAGCAGTTCTTC. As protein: CASSSRGLRSYNEQFF.